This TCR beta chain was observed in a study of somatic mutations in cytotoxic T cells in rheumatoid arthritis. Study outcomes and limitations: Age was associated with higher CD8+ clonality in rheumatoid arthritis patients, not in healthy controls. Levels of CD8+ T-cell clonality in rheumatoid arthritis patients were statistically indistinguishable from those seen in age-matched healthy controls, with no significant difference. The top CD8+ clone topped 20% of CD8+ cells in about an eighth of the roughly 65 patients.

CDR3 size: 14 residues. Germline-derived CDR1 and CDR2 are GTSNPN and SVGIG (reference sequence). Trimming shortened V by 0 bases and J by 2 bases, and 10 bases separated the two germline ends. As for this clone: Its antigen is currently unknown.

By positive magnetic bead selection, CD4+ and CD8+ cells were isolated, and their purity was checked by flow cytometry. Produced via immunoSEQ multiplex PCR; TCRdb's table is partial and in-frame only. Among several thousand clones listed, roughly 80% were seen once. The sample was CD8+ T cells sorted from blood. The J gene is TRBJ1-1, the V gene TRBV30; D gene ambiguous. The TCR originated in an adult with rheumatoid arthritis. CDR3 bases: TGTGCCTGGAGTGTACATCGGGCTAACACTGAAGCTTTCTTT. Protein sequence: CAWSVHRANTEAFF.